What follows are 25 T cell receptor beta chains derived from one specimen sequenced in a study of response to subunit inactivated influenza vaccine. TCRdb re-called the RT-PCR reads with MiXCR, one entry per CDR3 protein. The sample comprises 500,000 to 600,000 distinct CDR3 sequences, under 9% of which are singletons, and approximately 12% rests with the top ten. The sample here was PBMCs from blood, taken less than 30 months after vaccination. The receptors shown here come from a man between 50 and 69 years old who received an inactivated influenza vaccine.

V and J are TRBV12-3 or TRBV12-4 and TRBJ1-5; 11 positions match TRBD1. The V gene end was trimmed by 5 bases and the J gene end by 7 bases; junction bases not matched to a gene: 4. The CDR3 covers 14 residues. DNA of the CDR3: TGTGCCAGCAGTCGGACAGGGGGCAGCCAGCCCCAGCATTTT. Its protein product is CASSRTGGSQPQHF.

This clonotype was observed a few times. V and J are TRBV7-2 and TRBJ2-3; TRBD1 might be the D (5 bases). Trimming removed 5 bases from V and 10 bases from J, with 13 bases in between. The length of the CDR3 is 12 residues. Germline values: CDR1 SGHTA, CDR2 FQGNSA. CDR3 in amino acids: CASSPRQTAQYF. CDR3 bases: TGTGCCAGCAGCCCTCGACAGACTGCGCAGTATTTT.

This clonotype was seen ten or more times. The CDR3 DNA reads TGCGCCAGCAGCTTGGCGGGCAGGGGCCATCAAACCGGCTACGAGCAGTACTTC. Residues: CASSLAGRGHQTGYEQYF. The genes are TRBV5-1 and TRBJ2-7; a weak D match, TRBD1 (6 bases). The germline CDR1 and CDR2 sequences are SGHRS and YFSETQ. This CDR3 comprises 18 residues. V lost 0 bases to trimming and J lost 3 bases, with 22 bases between them.

This clonotype was seen only a few times. The V call is TRBV7-2, the J call TRBJ2-3; the match to TRBD2 covers 11 bases. The germline gives CDR1 SGHTA, CDR2 FQGNSA. J was trimmed by 2 bases and V by 1 base; bases with no gene match: 5. The CDR3 contains 17 residues. The CDR3 coding sequence is TGTGCCAGCAGCTTAGTTGGGACTAGCGGATACACAGATACGCAGTATTTT. Translation: CASSLVGTSGYTDTQYF.

This clonotype was observed at least ten times. The V call is TRBV20-1, the J call TRBJ1-5; 8 bases align to TRBD1. The CDR3 runs to 13 residues. Germline V gene data show CDR1 as DFQATT and CDR2 as SNEGSKA (reference sequence). Trimming took 6 bases from V and 4 from J; bases not matched to a gene: 5. The CDR3 nucleotides are TGCAGTGCGCAAACAGGGGGAAATCAGCCCCAGCATTTT. Its protein is CSAQTGGNQPQHF.

This clonotype was found a few times. The chain joins TRBV20-1 to TRBJ2-7, with 9 bases matching TRBD2. The junction had 6 bases not matched to a gene; V was cut back by 6 bases and J by 3 bases. This CDR3 has 13 amino acids. The germline CDR1 and CDR2 sequences are DFQATT and SNEGSKA (reference sequence). The CDR3, as DNA: TGCAGTGCAGATAGCGGGGGAAGCTACGAGCAGTACTTC. Protein sequence: CSADSGGSYEQYF.

V and J are TRBV28 and TRBJ2-2, with D perhaps matching TRBD1 or TRBD2 (5 bases each). Deletions cut 7 bases from V and 5 bases from J, with 17 bases between. This CDR3 has 15 amino acids. CDR1 is MDHEN, CDR2 SYDVKM, per germline. CDR3 amino acids: CASTESGRQTGELFF. DNA for the CDR3: TGTGCCAGCACCGAATCGGGGCGGCAGACCGGGGAGCTGTTTTTT.

Of note for this clonotype: This could be a read error, since a much larger clone is one nucleotide away. This CDR3 is CSAHPGLAKTDTQYF. In DNA form, the CDR3 reads TGCAGTGCGCATCCGGGACTAGCAAAGACAGATACGCAGTATTTT. The chain employs TRBV20-1 and TRBJ2-3; TRBD2 aligns across 9 bases. In germline, CDR1 is DFQATT, CDR2 SNEGSKA (reference sequence). The CDR3 sequence is 15 residues long. Unmatched junction bases numbered 10, after V lost 6 bases and J lost 3 bases.

This sequence joins TRBV5-1 and TRBJ2-1; 10 bases line up with TRBD2. V trimming: 4 bases; J trimming: 3 bases; junction bases outside the gene matches: 4. CDR3 length: 15 residues. The germline CDR1 and CDR2 sequences are SGHRS and YFSETQ. CDR3 protein: CASSGLADFYNEQFF. DNA for the CDR3: TGCGCCAGCAGCGGACTAGCGGATTTCTACAATGAGCAGTTCTTC. The full variable domain, its missing parts supplied by reference TRBV5-1 and TRBJ2-1, is KAGVTQTPRYLIKTRGQQVTLSCSPISGHRSVSWYQQTPGQGLQFLFEYFSETQRNKGNFPGRFSGRQFSNSRSEMNVSTLELGDSALYLCASSGLADFYNEQFFGPGTRLTVL.

The table lists this clonotype with a few counts. J is TRBJ1-1 and V is TRBV25-1; 9 bases match TRBD1. The V gene end was trimmed by 4 bases and the J gene end by 10 bases; junction bases not matched to a gene: 10. Germline CDR1 and CDR2: MGHDK and SYGVNS. The CDR3 is made up of 14 amino acids. The chain's CDR3 is CASSGSDRGRRAFF. CDR3 coding DNA: TGTGCCAGCAGTGGCTCTGACAGGGGGAGACGAGCTTTCTTT. Full variable domain (rest looked up from reference TRBV25-1 and TRBJ1-1): EADIYQTPRYLVIGTGKKITLECSQTMGHDKMYWYQQDPGMELHLIHYSYGVNSTEKGDLSSESTVSRIRTEHFPLTLESARPSHTSQYLCASSGSDRGRRAFFGQGTRLTVV.

The J gene is TRBJ2-7, the V gene TRBV5-4, with TRBD1 matching 7 bases. The V and J ends lost 2 bases and 6 bases, in that order; junction bases with no gene match: 8. Germline lookup yields CDR1 SGHNT and CDR2 YYREEE (reference sequence). The CDR3 is 14 amino acids. The CDR3 DNA reads as TGTGCCAGCAGCTTAACTCCGGGACAGTCCGAGCAGTACTTC. It is translated as CASSLTPGQSEQYF.

This chain links TRBV12-3 or TRBV12-4 with TRBJ2-7, with D possibly matching TRBD2 (6 bases). V was cut by 1 base and J by 5 bases, with 9 bases left in between. CDR3 length: 13 amino acids. The CDR3 region is CASSLVRRDEQYF. Written as DNA, the CDR3 is TGTGCCAGCAGTTTAGTCAGGAGGGACGAGCAGTACTTC.

In its sample, this clonotype was seen many times. The chain has TRBV12-3 or TRBV12-4 and TRBJ2-1; 10 nucleotides match TRBD1. The CDR3 sequence is 15 residues long. The junction had 3 bases not matched to a gene; V was cut back by 4 bases and J by 3 bases. This CDR3 reads CASSWGQGIYNEQFF. DNA for the CDR3: TGTGCCAGCAGTTGGGGACAGGGGATCTACAATGAGCAGTTCTTC.

This clonotype showed up just a few times. The chain employs TRBV27 and TRBJ2-7; D is ambiguous. The CDR3 totals 14 residues. Germline V CDR1 and CDR2: MNHEY, SMNVEV (reference sequence). V was trimmed by 11 bases and J by 2 bases, leaving 19 bases between them. The CDR3 protein is CARRAVGFAYEQYF. In DNA form, the CDR3 reads TGTGCCCGTCGTGCAGTCGGATTCGCCTACGAGCAGTACTTC.

This clonotype was detected only a few times. This CDR3 is CASSQTGTGTTAQYF. For the CDR3, the DNA is TGCGCCAGCAGCCAAACCGGGACTGGGACAACGGCCCAGTACTTC. The chain carries TRBV4-3 and TRBJ2-5; D is perhaps TRBD1 or TRBD2 (6 bases each). CDR1 and CDR2 (germline): LGHNA, YSLEER. The CDR3 contains 15 residues. V was shortened by 2 bases and J by 9 bases, with 19 bases between the two germline ends.

The chain joins TRBV28 to TRBJ2-3; 15 bases are a match to TRBD2. With V trimmed by 4 bases and J by 4 bases, 9 bases remained unmatched. This CDR3 has 18 amino acids. The germline CDR1 and CDR2 sequences are MDHEN and SYDVKM. The CDR3 bases are TGTGCCAGCAGTTCCGGACTAGCGGGAGGGTTGGGTTCAGATACGCAGTATTTT. This encodes CASSSGLAGGLGSDTQYF.

J is TRBJ2-5 and V is TRBV7-6; D may be TRBD2 (5 bases). Germline V gene lookup returns CDR1 SGHVS and CDR2 FNYEAQ. The CDR3 covers 15 residues. The ends were cut back, 5 bases at V and 2 bases at J, with 15 bases in the middle. Written as DNA, the CDR3 is TGTGCCAGCAGCGCACTGGGTAGCGCTCAAGAGACCCAGTACTTC. Translated: CASSALGSAQETQYF.

This clonotype was counted only a few times. The chain has TRBV5-6 and TRBJ2-5, with TRBD1 matching 7 bases. Germline V CDR1 and CDR2: SGHDT, YYEEEE. The CDR3 is 14 amino acids. The ends lost 2 bases at V and 0 bases at J; junction bases unmatched: 1. The CDR3 sequence is CASSLGGDQETQYF. In nucleotides, the CDR3 is TGTGCCAGCAGCTTAGGGGGCGACCAAGAGACCCAGTACTTC.

This clonotype was detected only a few times. The V gene is TRBV7-9, the J gene TRBJ2-1; TRBD2 matches at 10 bases. Germline V CDR1 and CDR2: SEHNR, FQNEAQ (reference sequence). The ends lost 5 bases at V and 8 bases at J; junction bases unmatched: 12. CDR3 length equals 16 residues. The CDR3, as DNA: TGTGCCAGCAGCCCCAAGACTAGCGGGCACTGGGATGAGCAGTTCTTC. Translation: CASSPKTSGHWDEQFF.

This clonotype was seen a handful of times. This chain uses TRBV6-1 with TRBJ2-3, with a weak D call TRBD1 (6 bases). Trimming stripped 5 bases from V and 0 bases from J, with 18 bases between. CDR1 and CDR2 (germline): MNHNS, SASEGT. The CDR3 runs to 17 residues. CDR3: CASSPRDLGASTDTQYF. CDR3 nucleotides: TGTGCCAGCAGTCCACGGGATCTGGGGGCTAGCACAGATACGCAGTATTTT.

This clonotype showed up many times. Its ends do not fully match the called genes, so a read error is possible. The V call is TRBV19, the J call TRBJ2-3; 9 nucleotides match TRBD1. Germline V gene lookup returns CDR1 LNHDA and CDR2 SQIVND (reference sequence). The CDR3 spans 14 residues. CDR3: CASSTGQGTDTQYF. The CDR3 DNA is TGCGCCAGCAGCACCGGACAGGGGACAGATACGCAGTATTTT.

This clonotype was seen only a few times. The DNA of the CDR3 is TGTGCCAGCAGCAGGTTACAGGGGCTTAACACTGAAGCTTTCTTT. The encoded protein is CASSRLQGLNTEAFF. V gene TRBV5-5 combines with J gene TRBJ1-1; 7 nucleotides line up with TRBD1. The CDR3 totals 15 residues. Germline-derived CDR1 and CDR2 are SGHKS and YYEKEE (reference sequence). V lost 4 bases and J lost 2; bases outside the gene matches: 8.

V gene TRBV5-1 combines with J gene TRBJ2-1; tentative D call: TRBD2 (5 bases). V lost 4 bases and J 3 bases, leaving 14 bases between the germline ends. Germline CDR1 is SGHRS and CDR2 is YFSETQ. This CDR3 is built from 15 residues. DNA of the CDR3: TGCGCCAGCAGCCCCGGAGGCGGCATCTACAATGAGCAGTTCTTC. The encoded protein is CASSPGGGIYNEQFF.

This clonotype showed up many times. V and J are TRBV28 and TRBJ1-1; D gene unclear. CDR1 and CDR2 from the germline V gene are MDHEN and SYDVKM. V lost 6 bases and J lost 1, with 6 bases in between. The CDR3 has 12 amino acids. The CDR3 loop is CASRERNTEAFF. For the CDR3, the DNA is TGTGCCAGCAGGGAGAGGAACACTGAAGCTTTCTTT.

J is TRBJ2-5 and V is TRBV5-1, with D hard to call. CDR1 is SGHRS, CDR2 YFSETQ, per germline. CDR3 length: 12 residues. V was cut by 4 bases and J by 5 bases, with 9 bases left in between. The CDR3 region has the DNA TGCGCCAGCAGCATCAGTAGTGAGACCCAGTACTTC. It codes for CASSISSETQYF.